Following are 9 T cell receptor beta chains from one sample sequenced in a study of T cell responses to AZD1222 COVID-19 vaccine. This table comes from immunoSEQ multiplex PCR, and its TCRdb copy is limited to in-frame clones, with some not included. The table lists about 73,000 clones, about 91% of them singletons. This material consisted of peripheral blood, taken 28 days after the second AZD1222 dose. The receptors come from an adult who received the AZD1222 COVID-19 vaccine.

The genes are TRBV19 and TRBJ1-5, with TRBD1 as a possible D gene (6 bases). From germline, CDR1 is LNHDA and CDR2 SQIVND (reference sequence). Trimming stripped 0 bases from V and 1 base from J, with 7 bases between. The length of the CDR3 is 15 residues. The CDR3 region is CASSIEGASNQPQHF. The CDR3 DNA sequence: TGTGCCAGTAGTATAGAGGGGGCAAGCAATCAGCCCCAGCATTTT.

The chain combines TRBV6-5 with TRBJ1-5, with 9 bases identical to TRBD1. The CDR3 covers 15 residues. Germline V CDR1 and CDR2: MNHEY, SVGAGI. With V trimmed by 10 bases and J by 2 bases, 9 bases remained unmatched. The CDR3 DNA sequence: TGTGCCACCCAGGACAGGGGACGTGGCAATCAGCCCCAGCATTTT. It is translated as CATQDRGRGNQPQHF.

The chain couples TRBV9 to TRBJ2-2; D unresolved. V was trimmed by 0 bases and J by 6 bases, leaving 12 bases between them. CDR3 size: 15 residues. CDR1 SGDLS and CDR2 YYNGEE come from the germline V gene. In DNA form, the CDR3 reads TGTGCCAGCAGCGTAGAACTCCTTGGGTCCGGGGAGCTGTTTTTT. It is translated as CASSVELLGSGELFF. Complete variable domain (other parts from reference TRBV9 and TRBJ2-2): DSGVTQTPKHLITATGQRVTLRCSPRSGDLSVYWYQQSLDQGLQFLIQYYNGEERAKGNILERFSAQQFPDLHSELNLSSLELGDSALYFCASSVELLGSGELFFGEGSRLTVL.

The gene calls are TRBV12-3 or TRBV12-4 and TRBJ2-2, with TRBD2 as a possible D gene (6 bases). Between the trimmed V and J ends, which lost 7 bases and 6 bases, there was a span of 12 bases. The CDR3 runs to 13 residues. The CDR3 reads CASTAPGAGELFF. CDR3 coding DNA: TGTGCCAGCACCGCGCCGGGGGCCGGGGAGCTGTTTTTT.

The rearrangement uses TRBV25-1 and TRBJ2-7; the D gene is possibly TRBD1 (5 bases). Trimming removed 4 bases from V and 1 base from J, with 11 bases in between. Germline V gene data show CDR1 as MGHDK and CDR2 as SYGVNS. The CDR3 loop spans 14 amino acids. Here the CDR3 reads CASSGGPPSYEQYF. The CDR3 region has the DNA TGTGCCAGCAGTGGGGGCCCCCCTTCCTACGAGCAGTACTTC.

J is TRBJ2-2 and V is TRBV6-4; 7 positions agree with TRBD1. V lost 3 bases, J lost 6 bases, and 1 base stayed unmatched. The CDR3 is 13 residues long. Per germline, CDR1 MRHNA and CDR2 SNTAGT. The DNA of the CDR3 is TGTGCCAGCAGTGAACAGGGGTCCGGGGAGCTGTTTTTT. Protein: CASSEQGSGELFF.

CDR3 nucleotide sequence: TGTGCCAGTATCGGACTAGCGGGGGGTCTAAATACGCAGTATTTT. The encoded protein is CASIGLAGGLNTQYF. The chain has TRBV19 and TRBJ2-3; 14 positions match TRBD2. V shed 7 bases, J shed 7 bases, and the junction held 7 bases outside the gene matches. Germline V gives CDR1 LNHDA, CDR2 SQIVND (reference sequence). The CDR3 loop spans 15 amino acids.

The V and J genes are TRBV9 and TRBJ1-3, with D perhaps matching TRBD1 (5 bases). V gave up 6 bases and J gave up 4 bases, with 11 bases separating them. The CDR3 covers 13 residues. CDR1 is SGDLS, CDR2 YYNGEE, per germline. Here the CDR3 reads CASTPGRGNTIYF. As DNA, the CDR3 is TGTGCCAGCACACCGGGACGGGGAAACACCATATATTTT. Full variable domain (outside the CDR3, taken from reference TRBV9 and TRBJ1-3): DSGVTQTPKHLITATGQRVTLRCSPRSGDLSVYWYQQSLDQGLQFLIQYYNGEERAKGNILERFSAQQFPDLHSELNLSSLELGDSALYFCASTPGRGNTIYFGEGSWLTVV.

The chain links TRBV9 to TRBJ2-3; D possibly corresponds to TRBD2 (5 bases). This CDR3 spans 14 amino acids. Trimming removed 3 bases at V and 2 bases at J, with 10 bases between. The germline V gene has CDR1 SGDLS and CDR2 YYNGEE. CDR3 in amino acids: CASSGRLYTDTQYF. The CDR3 DNA sequence: TGTGCCAGCAGCGGTCGACTATACACAGATACGCAGTATTTT. The full variable domain, with the rest looked up from reference TRBV9 and TRBJ2-3, is DSGVTQTPKHLITATGQRVTLRCSPRSGDLSVYWYQQSLDQGLQFLIQYYNGEERAKGNILERFSAQQFPDLHSELNLSSLELGDSALYFCASSGRLYTDTQYFGPGTRLTVL.